These 15 T cell receptor beta chains were sequenced from one sample in a study of blood T cell repertoires in COVID-19. Using immunoSEQ multiplex PCR, the repertoire was profiled, and TCRdb retains in-frame clones only, with some absent. The sample lists approximately 470,000 clones, 70% to 90% occurring once. The sample consisted of peripheral blood. The receptors were sampled from a human donor in a cohort sampled during active COVID-19.

In its sample, this clone was seen once. This chain connects TRBV12-3 or TRBV12-4 to TRBJ1-6, with 10 bases aligning to TRBD1. J was trimmed by 9 bases and V by 10 bases; bases with no gene match: 6. This CDR3 is 13 amino acids long. CDR3 sequence reads: CATRGQGFSPLHF. DNA of the CDR3: TGTGCCACCAGGGGACAGGGGTTTTCACCCCTCCACTTT.

The chain carries TRBV5-3 and TRBJ2-7, with 9 bases that match TRBD2. TRBV5-3 is sorted into the ORF group, with uncertain function. Unmatched junction bases numbered 15, after V lost 4 bases and J lost 4 bases. CDR3 length equals 17 residues. CDR3 sequence reads: CARSPNPLAGDLYEQYF. CDR3 DNA: TGTGCCAGAAGCCCCAATCCCTTAGCGGGAGACCTATACGAGCAGTACTTC.

V usage is TRBV23-1 and J usage is TRBJ2-1; D remains unclear. TRBV23-1 is sorted into the ORF group, with uncertain function. Trimming stripped 7 bases from V and 5 bases from J, with 12 bases between. There are 13 residues in the CDR3. This CDR3 is CASIPPRDNEQFF. CDR3 bases: TGCGCCAGCATTCCCCCTAGAGACAATGAGCAGTTCTTC.

The chain recombines TRBV19 with TRBJ1-4; 7 bases map to TRBD1. Germline lookup yields CDR1 LNHDA and CDR2 SQIVND (reference sequence). This CDR3 has 17 residues. Trimming at V came to 5 bases and at J to 2 bases, leaving 11 bases not matched to a gene. This CDR3 reads CASSPLEGAPTNEKLFF. CDR3 DNA sequence: TGTGCCAGTAGTCCCTTAGAGGGGGCGCCGACTAATGAAAAACTGTTTTTT. Based on the CDR3 plus reference TRBV19 and TRBJ1-4, the full variable domain is DGGITQSPKYLFRKEGQNVTLSCEQNLNHDAMYWYRQDPGQGLRLIYYSQIVNDFQKGDIAEGYSVSREKKESFPLTVTSAQKNPTAFYLCASSPLEGAPTNEKLFFGSGTQLSVL.

V and J are TRBV6-5 and TRBJ1-4; 9 bases are shared with TRBD1. The CDR3 extends over 13 amino acids. The germline gives CDR1 MNHEY, CDR2 SVGAGI. V was clipped by 8 bases and J by 6 bases; unmatched bases: 4. CDR3 sequence (DNA): TGTGCCAGCCACCGGGACAGGGATGAAAAACTGTTTTTT. Protein sequence: CASHRDRDEKLFF.

The V call is TRBV6-5, the J call TRBJ2-7, with TRBD1 identical over 9 bases. The ends lost 7 bases at V and 5 bases at J; junction bases unmatched: 9. This CDR3 has 14 amino acids. CDR1 is MNHEY, CDR2 SVGAGI, per germline. CDR3 DNA sequence: TGTGCCAGCATGTCGGGACAGGGTAGAAACGAGCAGTACTTC. This translates into CASMSGQGRNEQYF.

V usage is TRBV19 and J usage is TRBJ2-5, with 9 bases lining up with TRBD1. Trimming at V came to 5 bases and at J to 5 bases, leaving 3 bases not matched to a gene. CDR1 LNHDA and CDR2 SQIVND come from the germline V gene (reference sequence). This CDR3 contains 13 residues. CDR3 DNA: TGTGCCAGTAGTCCCGACAGGGGGGAGACCCAGTACTTC. Translated: CASSPDRGETQYF.

The genes are TRBV5-1 and TRBJ2-1, with D perhaps TRBD2 (6 bases). Germline V gene data show CDR1 as SGHRS and CDR2 as YFSETQ. V lost 0 bases and J lost 8, with 12 bases in between. CDR3 length equals 14 residues. The CDR3 nucleotides read TGCGCCAGCAGCTTGGGGCTAGCGATTGATGAGCAGTTCTTC. It yields the protein CASSLGLAIDEQFF.

The chain joins TRBV10-2 to TRBJ2-7, with 8 bases identical to TRBD2. J was trimmed by 5 bases and V by 6 bases; bases with no gene match: 12. This CDR3 region has 15 residues. The germline CDR1 and CDR2 sequences are WSHSY and SAAADI. The CDR3 loop reads CASRFGKAGADEQYF. The DNA of the CDR3 is TGCGCCAGCAGGTTTGGGAAAGCGGGAGCCGACGAGCAGTACTTC.

In this sample, this clone turned up once. The V call is TRBV27, the J call TRBJ1-2; tentatively, D is TRBD1 (5 bases). The V and J ends lost 1 base and 4 bases respectively, with 7 bases between them. CDR1 MNHEY and CDR2 SMNVEV come from the germline V gene (reference sequence). The CDR3 extends over 13 amino acids. CDR3 protein: CASSLYDSYGYTF. The CDR3 region has the DNA TGTGCCAGCAGTTTATACGACAGCTATGGCTACACCTTC.

CDR3: CASAKPGQSGAFF. Here the CDR3 DNA reads TGTGCCAGCGCGAAACCCGGACAGAGCGGTGCTTTCTTT. V gene TRBV9 combines with J gene TRBJ1-1, with D possibly matching TRBD1 (6 bases). Looked up from germline, CDR1 is SGDLS and CDR2 is YYNGEE. This CDR3 spans 13 amino acids. Trimming removed 7 bases from V and 11 bases from J, with 21 bases in between.

The chain links TRBV18 to TRBJ2-1; 14 bases line up with TRBD2. CDR3 size: 19 residues. V gave up 0 bases and J gave up 12 bases; unmatched junction bases: 16. In germline, CDR1 is KGHSH, CDR2 LQKENI. CDR3 nucleotides: TGTGCCAGCTCACCACCGATTAGACTAGCGGGAGGGTCGAGCTCTGGGCAGTTCTTC. It specifies CASSPPIRLAGGSSSGQFF.

DNA of the CDR3: TGTGCCACCACGTCGGGACAGGGAACCTACGAGCAGTACTTC. It encodes CATTSGQGTYEQYF. The chain carries TRBV2 and TRBJ2-7, with TRBD1 matching over 9 bases. The CDR3 has 14 amino acids. Germline V CDR1 and CDR2: SNHLY, FYNNEI. V lost 10 bases to trimming and J lost 2 bases; unmatched junction nucleotides: 9.

The rearrangement uses TRBV10-3 and TRBJ2-1, with 11 bases lining up with TRBD2. The CDR3 runs 16 residues. Germline CDR1 is ENHRY and CDR2 is SYGVKD. V lost 5 bases to trimming and J lost 5 bases; unmatched junction nucleotides: 8. CDR3 protein: CAISPLAGGPNNEQFF. The CDR3 DNA is TGTGCCATCAGTCCTCTAGCGGGAGGCCCGAACAATGAGCAGTTCTTC.

The V call is TRBV11-3, the J call TRBJ2-1; 11 bases map to TRBD2. This CDR3 contains 15 residues. Per the germline V gene, CDR1 is SGHNT and CDR2 is YENEEA. After removal of 4 bases from V and 8 bases from J, the junction contained 7 bases not matched to a gene. The CDR3 here is CASSSTSGSLDEQFF. In DNA form, the CDR3 reads TGTGCCAGCAGCTCAACTAGCGGGAGTTTGGATGAGCAGTTCTTC. Using reference TRBV11-3 and TRBJ2-1 for the parts outside the CDR3, the full variable domain is EAGVVQSPRYKIIEKKQPVAFWCNPISGHNTLYWYLQNLGQGPELLIRYENEEAVDDSQLPKDRFSAERLKGVDSTLKIQPAELGDSAVYLCASSSTSGSLDEQFFGPGTRLTVL.